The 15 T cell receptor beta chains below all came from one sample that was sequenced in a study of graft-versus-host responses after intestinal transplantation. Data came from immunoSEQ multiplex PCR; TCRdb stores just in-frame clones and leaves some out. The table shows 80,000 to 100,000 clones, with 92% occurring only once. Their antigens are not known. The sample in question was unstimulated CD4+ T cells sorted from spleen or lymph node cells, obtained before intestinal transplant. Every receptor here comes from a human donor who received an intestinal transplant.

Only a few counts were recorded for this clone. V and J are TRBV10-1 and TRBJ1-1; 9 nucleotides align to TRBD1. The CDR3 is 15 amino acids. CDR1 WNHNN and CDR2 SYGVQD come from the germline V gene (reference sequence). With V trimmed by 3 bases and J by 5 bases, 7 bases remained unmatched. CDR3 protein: CASSDPGQGKTEAFF. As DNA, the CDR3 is TGCGCCAGCAGTGATCCAGGACAGGGGAAAACTGAAGCTTTCTTT.

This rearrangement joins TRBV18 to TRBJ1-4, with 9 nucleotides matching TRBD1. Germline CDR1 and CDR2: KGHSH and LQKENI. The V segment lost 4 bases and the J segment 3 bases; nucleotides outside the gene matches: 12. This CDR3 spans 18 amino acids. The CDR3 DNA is TGTGCCAGCTCACTAGGGACAGGGCGACGGGCGGCTAATGAAAAACTGTTTTTT. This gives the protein CASSLGTGRRAANEKLFF.

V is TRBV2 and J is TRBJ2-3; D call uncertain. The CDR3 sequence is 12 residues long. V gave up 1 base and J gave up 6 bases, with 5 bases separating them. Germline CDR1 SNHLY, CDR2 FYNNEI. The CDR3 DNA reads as TGTGCCAGCAGTGAAGTAGAGGATACGCAGTATTTT. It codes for CASSEVEDTQYF.

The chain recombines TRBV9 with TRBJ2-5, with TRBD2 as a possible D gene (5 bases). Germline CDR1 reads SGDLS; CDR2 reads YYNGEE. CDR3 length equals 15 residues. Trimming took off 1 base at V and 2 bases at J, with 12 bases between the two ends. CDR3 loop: CASSVSPSPQETQYF. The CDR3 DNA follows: TGTGCCAGCAGCGTAAGTCCTAGCCCGCAAGAGACCCAGTACTTC.

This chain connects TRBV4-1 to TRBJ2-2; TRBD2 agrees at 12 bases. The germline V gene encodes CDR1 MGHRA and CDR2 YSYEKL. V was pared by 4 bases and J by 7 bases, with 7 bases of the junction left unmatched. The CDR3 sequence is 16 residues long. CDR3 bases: TGCGCCAGCAGCCGGAGACTAGCGGGAGCTGGCGGGGAGCTGTTTTTT. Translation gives CASSRRLAGAGGELFF.

The CDR3 loop reads CASSPPGRDVTDTQYF. As DNA, the CDR3 is TGTGCCAGCTCACCGCCCGGCAGGGATGTGACAGATACGCAGTATTTT. This chain links TRBV18 with TRBJ2-3; possible D gene TRBD1, 5 bases. This CDR3 contains 16 residues. The germline gives CDR1 KGHSH, CDR2 LQKENI. Trimming shortened V by 3 bases and J by 3 bases, and 16 bases separated the two germline ends. Combining the CDR3 with reference TRBV18 and TRBJ2-3 gives the whole variable domain NAGVMQNPRHLVRRRGQEARLRCSPMKGHSHVYWYRQLPEEGLKFMVYLQKENIIDESGMPKERFSAEFPKEGPSILRIQQVVRGDSAAYFCASSPPGRDVTDTQYFGPGTRLTVL.

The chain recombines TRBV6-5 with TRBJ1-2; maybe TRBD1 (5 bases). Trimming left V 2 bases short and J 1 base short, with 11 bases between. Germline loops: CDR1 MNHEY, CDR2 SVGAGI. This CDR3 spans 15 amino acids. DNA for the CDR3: TGTGCCAGCAGTTACGGCGGCAGGGATAACTATGGCTACACCTTC. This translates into CASSYGGRDNYGYTF.

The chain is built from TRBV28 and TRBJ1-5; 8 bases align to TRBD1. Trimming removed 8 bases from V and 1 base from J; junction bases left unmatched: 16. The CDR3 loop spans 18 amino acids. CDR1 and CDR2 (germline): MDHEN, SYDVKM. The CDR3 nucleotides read TGTGCCAGCGACGACATAACATCCGACAGGGGAAGCAATCAGCCCCAGCATTTT. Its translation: CASDDITSDRGSNQPQHF.

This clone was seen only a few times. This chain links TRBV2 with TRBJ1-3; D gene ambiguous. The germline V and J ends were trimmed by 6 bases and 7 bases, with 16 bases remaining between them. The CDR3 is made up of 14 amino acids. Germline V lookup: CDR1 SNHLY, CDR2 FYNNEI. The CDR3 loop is CASSRVREFNTIYF. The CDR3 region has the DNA TGTGCCAGCAGCCGCGTCCGGGAATTTAACACCATATATTTT.

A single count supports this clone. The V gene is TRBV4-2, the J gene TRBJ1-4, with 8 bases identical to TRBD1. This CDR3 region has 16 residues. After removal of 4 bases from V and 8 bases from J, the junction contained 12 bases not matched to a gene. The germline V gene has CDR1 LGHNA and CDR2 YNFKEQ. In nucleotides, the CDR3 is TGTGCCAGCAGCCGGATTGACAGGGGAAGTTCGGAAAAACTGTTTTTT. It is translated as CASSRIDRGSSEKLFF.

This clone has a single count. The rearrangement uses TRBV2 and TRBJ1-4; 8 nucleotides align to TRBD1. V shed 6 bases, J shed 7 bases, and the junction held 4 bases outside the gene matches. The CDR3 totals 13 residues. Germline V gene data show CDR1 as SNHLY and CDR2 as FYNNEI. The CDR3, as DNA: TGTGCCAGCAGCGGACAGGGAAGTGAAAAACTGTTTTTT. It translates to CASSGQGSEKLFF.

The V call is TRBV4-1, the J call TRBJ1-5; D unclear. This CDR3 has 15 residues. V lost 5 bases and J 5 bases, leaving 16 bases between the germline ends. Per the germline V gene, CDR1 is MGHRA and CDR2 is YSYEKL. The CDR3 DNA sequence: TGCGCCAGCAGCAAGGAGGGCAGAGAAGATCAGCCCCAGCATTTT. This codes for CASSKEGREDQPQHF.

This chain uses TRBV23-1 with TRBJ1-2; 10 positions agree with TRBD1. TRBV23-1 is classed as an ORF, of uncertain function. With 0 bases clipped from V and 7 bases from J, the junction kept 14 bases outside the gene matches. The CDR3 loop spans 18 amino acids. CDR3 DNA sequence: TGCGCCAGCAGTCAATCTCGTGCAGATTTAAGGGACAGGGGTGGCTACACCTTC. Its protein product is CASSQSRADLRDRGGYTF.

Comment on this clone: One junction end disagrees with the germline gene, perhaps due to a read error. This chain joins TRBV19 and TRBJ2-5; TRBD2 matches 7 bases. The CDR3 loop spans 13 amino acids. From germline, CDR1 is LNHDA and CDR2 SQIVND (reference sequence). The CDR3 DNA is TGTGCCAGTGGGGGGGGGAACCAGGAGACCCAGTACTTC. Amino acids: CASGGGNQETQYF.

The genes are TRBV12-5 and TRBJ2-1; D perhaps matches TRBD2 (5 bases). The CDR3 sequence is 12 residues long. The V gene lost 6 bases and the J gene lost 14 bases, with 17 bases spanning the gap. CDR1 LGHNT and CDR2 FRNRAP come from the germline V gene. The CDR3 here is CASGGSSRAEFF. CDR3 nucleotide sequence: TGTGCTAGTGGGGGTTCCTCTAGAGCGGAGTTCTTC.